These 16 T cell receptor beta chains originate from one sample sequenced in a study of blood T cell repertoires in COVID-19. Profiled with immunoSEQ multiplex PCR; TCRdb holds only in-frame clones, not every one. The sample records 150,000 to 200,000 clones, about four fifths being singletons. The sequencing sample was made of peripheral blood. The origin of the receptors is a middle-aged woman with COVID-19, enrolled during active disease.

The table lists this clone with many counts. This sequence joins TRBV25-1 and TRBJ2-1, with D unclear. This CDR3 region has 16 residues. V gave up 1 base and J gave up 0 bases, with 10 bases separating them. Germline CDR1 reads MGHDK; CDR2 reads SYGVNS. The CDR3 region has the DNA TGTGCCAGCAGTGAATTTGGTGGTAGCTCCTACAATGAGCAGTTCTTC. It specifies CASSEFGGSSYNEQFF.

This clone was seen only a few times. V is TRBV30 and J is TRBJ1-3; D call uncertain. Germline-derived CDR1 and CDR2 are GTSNPN and SVGIG (reference sequence). The CDR3 is 13 amino acids. Trimming stripped 2 bases from V and 2 bases from J, with 7 bases between. The CDR3 nucleotides are TGTGCCTGGAGTCTCGACACTGGAAACACCATATATTTT. It specifies CAWSLDTGNTIYF.

J is TRBJ2-5 and V is TRBV19; D is uncertain. Germline V gene lookup returns CDR1 LNHDA and CDR2 SQIVND (reference sequence). V shed 4 bases and J shed 5 bases, with 11 bases lying between them. The CDR3 has 13 residues. The CDR3 protein is CASSNPGEETQYF. DNA for the CDR3: TGTGCCAGTAGTAACCCAGGCGAGGAGACCCAGTACTTC.

This clone has a single count. The chain joins TRBV6-5 to TRBJ2-7; D is possibly TRBD1 (6 bases). Trimming shortened V by 6 bases and J by 3 bases, and 18 bases separated the two germline ends. The CDR3 is 15 residues long. CDR1 and CDR2 (germline): MNHEY, SVGAGI. The CDR3 reads CASRRTPGQSYEQYF. CDR3 nucleotides: TGTGCCAGCAGGCGGACCCCGGGACAAAGCTACGAGCAGTACTTC.

The rearrangement joins TRBV5-1 to TRBJ2-5, with TRBD1 as a possible D gene (6 bases). With 0 bases removed from V and 5 bases from J, the gap between germline ends came to 11 bases. This CDR3 region has 14 residues. Germline V gene data show CDR1 as SGHRS and CDR2 as YFSETQ. The CDR3 here is CASSLDVRGETQYF. In DNA, the CDR3 is TGCGCCAGCAGCTTGGACGTGAGGGGGGAGACCCAGTACTTC.

This chain links TRBV2 with TRBJ1-5; a weak D match, TRBD1 (5 bases). This CDR3 is 14 amino acids long. Between the trimmed V and J ends, which lost 3 bases and 4 bases, there was a span of 10 bases. Germline assignment: CDR1 SNHLY and CDR2 FYNNEI. The CDR3 reads CASSDGQGNQPQHF. The CDR3 DNA sequence: TGTGCCAGCAGTGACGGGCAGGGAAATCAGCCCCAGCATTTT.

There are a few counts of this clone. This chain uses TRBV9 with TRBJ2-7; TRBD2 matches at 10 bases. CDR3 length: 18 amino acids. Germline-derived CDR1 and CDR2 are SGDLS and YYNGEE. J lost 7 bases, V lost 0 bases, and 16 bases had no gene match. The DNA of the CDR3 is TGTGCCAGCAGCGTAGGATCTAGCGGGGGCCCAACCCTCGGTGAGCAGTACTTC. This encodes CASSVGSSGGPTLGEQYF.

The chain employs TRBV6-1 and TRBJ2-2; 9 bases are shared with TRBD1. The CDR3 sequence is 17 residues long. J was trimmed by 10 bases and V by 1 base; bases with no gene match: 13. CDR1 MNHNS and CDR2 SASEGT come from the germline V gene. CDR3 in DNA: TGTGCCAGCAGTGAAGTCATATCGGGACAGGGTATGGAGGAGCTGTTTTTT. Protein product: CASSEVISGQGMEELFF.

This clone was recorded only once. The rearrangement uses TRBV13 and TRBJ1-2; the D is unclear. Germline CDR1 PRHDT, CDR2 FYEKMQ (reference sequence). V was cut by 2 bases and J by 4 bases, with 5 bases left in between. The CDR3 is 12 amino acids. As DNA, the CDR3 is TGTGCCAGCAGCTTACAATCCTATGGCTACACCTTC. Its translation is CASSLQSYGYTF. The entire variable domain, with the rest obtained from reference TRBV13 and TRBJ1-2, is as follows: AAGVIQSPRHLIKEKRETATLKCYPIPRHDTVYWYQQGPGQDPQFLISFYEKMQSDKGSIPDRFSAQQFSDYHSELNMSSLELGDSALYFCASSLQSYGYTFGSGTRLTVV.

The V call is TRBV19, the J call TRBJ2-2, with D possibly matching TRBD2 (6 bases). Between the trimmed V and J ends, which lost 5 bases and 6 bases, there was a span of 13 bases. The V gene's germline CDR1 is LNHDA and CDR2 SQIVND (reference sequence). The length of the CDR3 is 14 residues. The CDR3: CASSFGEAAGELFF. The CDR3 DNA reads TGTGCCAGTAGTTTTGGGGAGGCGGCCGGGGAGCTGTTTTTT.

This clone occurred many times. The gene calls are TRBV6-5 and TRBJ1-2; D may be TRBD1 (6 bases). Germline loops: CDR1 MNHEY, CDR2 SVGAGI. Deletions cut 7 bases from V and 7 bases from J, with 13 bases between. The CDR3 contains 12 residues. The CDR3 nucleotides are TGTGCCAGCAACTCTGACAGGATTGGCTACACCTTC. Its protein product is CASNSDRIGYTF.

CDR3 DNA: TGTGCCAGCAGCCAAATGGGTGGACTAGCTTACAATGAGCAGTTCTTC. Its translation is CASSQMGGLAYNEQFF. The V call is TRBV14, the J call TRBJ2-1, with 8 bases fitting TRBD2. The trim removed 2 bases at V and 4 bases at J, leaving 7 bases unmatched. This CDR3 is built from 16 residues. Per the germline V gene, CDR1 is SGHDN and CDR2 is FVKESK.

This clone was seen many times. The chain employs TRBV6-5 and TRBJ1-1; D is perhaps TRBD1 (6 bases). Trimming pared 6 bases from V and 6 bases from J, leaving 14 bases between. Germline lookup yields CDR1 MNHEY and CDR2 SVGAGI. The CDR3 loop spans 13 amino acids. The CDR3 region is CASRSTGLAEAFF. CDR3 sequence (DNA): TGTGCCAGCAGGTCGACAGGTTTGGCTGAAGCTTTCTTT.

The V and J genes are TRBV9 and TRBJ1-1; unclear D gene. The CDR3 length is 15 residues. Deletions cut 5 bases from V and 0 bases from J, with 14 bases between. Germline-derived CDR1 and CDR2 are SGDLS and YYNGEE. CDR3 coding DNA: TGTGCCAGCAGTGCCGGGGTGGGCATGAACACTGAAGCTTTCTTT. It codes for CASSAGVGMNTEAFF.

This chain links TRBV7-9 with TRBJ2-5, with 9 bases identical to TRBD1. Germline-derived CDR1 and CDR2 are SEHNR and FQNEAQ (reference sequence). The CDR3 contains 18 residues. J lost 5 bases, V lost 2 bases, and 15 bases had no gene match. The CDR3 reads CASSLRGAGQGRGETQYF. In DNA form, the CDR3 reads TGTGCCAGCAGCTTAAGAGGAGCGGGACAGGGACGTGGGGAGACCCAGTACTTC.

The chain employs TRBV25-1 and TRBJ2-1; D might be TRBD1 (6 bases). Germline assignment: CDR1 MGHDK and CDR2 SYGVNS. This CDR3 has 15 residues. The V and J ends lost 6 bases and 0 bases respectively, with 12 bases between them. The CDR3 region is CASRSTGRSYNEQFF. The CDR3 DNA reads as TGTGCCAGCAGATCTACAGGGCGCTCCTACAATGAGCAGTTCTTC.